Sequencing of this T cell receptor (beta chain) was carried out in a study of control samples from healthy donors and cancer patients. This CDR3 is built from 15 residues. Losses at the gene ends were 2 bases for V and 6 bases for J; bases not matched to a gene: 6. The V gene's germline CDR1 is SGHRS and CDR2 YFSETQ. The repertoire was sequenced with immunoSEQ multiplex PCR; TCRdb's copy has only in-frame clones and lacks some. There are roughly 180,000 clones in the sample; approximately 94% occur only once, and 1.3% to 1.5% lies in the top ten. The specimen sequenced was blood. This chain connects TRBV5-1 to TRBJ2-3, with 10 positions matching TRBD2. This receptor was obtained from a woman aged 18-29 years in good health. CDR3 protein: CASSFASGGGDTQYF. The CDR3, as DNA: TGCGCCAGCAGCTTCGCTAGCGGGGGAGGGGATACGCAGTATTTT.